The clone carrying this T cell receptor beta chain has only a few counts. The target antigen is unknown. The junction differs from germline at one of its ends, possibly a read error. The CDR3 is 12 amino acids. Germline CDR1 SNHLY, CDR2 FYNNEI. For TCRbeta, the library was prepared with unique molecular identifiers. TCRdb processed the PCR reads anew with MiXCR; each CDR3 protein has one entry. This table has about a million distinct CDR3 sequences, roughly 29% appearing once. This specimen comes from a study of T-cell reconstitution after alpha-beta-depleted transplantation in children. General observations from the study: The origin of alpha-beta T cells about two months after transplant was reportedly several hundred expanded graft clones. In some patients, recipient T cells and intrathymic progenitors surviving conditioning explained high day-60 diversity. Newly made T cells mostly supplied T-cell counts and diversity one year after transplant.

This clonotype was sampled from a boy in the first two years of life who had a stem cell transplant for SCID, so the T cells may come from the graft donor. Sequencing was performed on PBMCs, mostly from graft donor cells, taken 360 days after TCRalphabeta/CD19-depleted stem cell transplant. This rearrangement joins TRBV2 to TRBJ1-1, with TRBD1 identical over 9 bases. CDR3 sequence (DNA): TGTGCCAGCAGTAACACAGGGGGCCGAGCCCAATTT. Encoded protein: CASSNTGGRAQF.